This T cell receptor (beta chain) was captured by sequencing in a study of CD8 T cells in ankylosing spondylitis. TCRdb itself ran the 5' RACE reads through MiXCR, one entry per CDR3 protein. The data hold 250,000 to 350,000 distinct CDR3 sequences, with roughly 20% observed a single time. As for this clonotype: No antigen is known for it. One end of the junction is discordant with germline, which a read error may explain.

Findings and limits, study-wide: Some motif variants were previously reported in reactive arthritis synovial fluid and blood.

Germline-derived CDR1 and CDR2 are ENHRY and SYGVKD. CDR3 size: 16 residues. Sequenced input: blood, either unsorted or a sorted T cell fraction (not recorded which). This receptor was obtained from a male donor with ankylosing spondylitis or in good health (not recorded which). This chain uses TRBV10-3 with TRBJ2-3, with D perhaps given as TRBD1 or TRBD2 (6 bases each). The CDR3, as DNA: TGTGCCACCAGTGACGAAGGGGGACTTAGCACAGATACGCAGTATTTT. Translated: CATSDEGGLSTDTQYF.